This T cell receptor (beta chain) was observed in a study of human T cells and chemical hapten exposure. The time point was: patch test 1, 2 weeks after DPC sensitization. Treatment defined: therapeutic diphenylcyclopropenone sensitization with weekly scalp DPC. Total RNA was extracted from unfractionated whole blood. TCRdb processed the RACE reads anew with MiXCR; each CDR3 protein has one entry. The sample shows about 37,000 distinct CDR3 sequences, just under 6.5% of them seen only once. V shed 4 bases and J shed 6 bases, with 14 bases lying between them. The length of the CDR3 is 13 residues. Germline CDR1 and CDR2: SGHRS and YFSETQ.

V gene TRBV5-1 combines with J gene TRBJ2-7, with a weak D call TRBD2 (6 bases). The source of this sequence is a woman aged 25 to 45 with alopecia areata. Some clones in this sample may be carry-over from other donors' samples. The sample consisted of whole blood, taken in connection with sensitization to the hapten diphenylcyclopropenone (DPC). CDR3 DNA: TGCGCCAGCAGCACGGAGGGGAACCCCGAGCAGTACTTC. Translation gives CASSTEGNPEQYF.